This T cell receptor beta chain was sequenced for a study of blood T cell repertoires in COVID-19. Study information: Samples came from the United States, Italy and Spain, spanning acute and convalescent COVID-19.

In the original workflow: Amplifying reference gene primers gave estimates of nucleated cell counts. Assay: immunoSEQ multiplex PCR; the TCRdb copy retains only in-frame clones and omits some. V, J and clone size were drawn from that table, and D and trimming were deduced from the DNA. The data show about 130,000 clones, about 90% seen once. The CDR3 covers 13 residues. V shed 1 base and J shed 5 bases, with 8 bases lying between them. Germline assignment: CDR1 SGHTA and CDR2 FQGTGA. Seattle's cohort entered during active infection and was followed longitudinally. Sample: peripheral blood. The TCR sequence derives from a man aged 45 to 65 with COVID-19, enrolled during active disease. The rearrangement links TRBV7-3 to TRBJ2-5, with D uncertain. CDR3 DNA sequence: TGTGCCAGCAGCTTAAGCCCGGTGGAGACCCAGTACTTC. This sequence encodes CASSLSPVETQYF. Full variable domain (outside the CDR3, taken from reference TRBV7-3 and TRBJ2-5): GAGVSQTPSNKVTEKGKYVELRCDPISGHTALYWYRQSLGQGPEFLIYFQGTGAADDSGLPNDRFFAVRPEGSVSTLKIQRTERGDSAVYLCASSLSPVETQYFGPGTRLLVL.